This T cell receptor beta chain derives from a study of T cells in Graves' hyperthyroidism and ophthalmopathy. Study outcomes and limitations: Ophthalmopathy and stable hyperthyroidism were told apart by a 13 V-J model. Blood samples included most of the expanded thyroid clonotypes exceeding 0.001.

The CDR3 length is 15 residues. V lost 4 bases to trimming and J lost 4 bases; unmatched junction nucleotides: 6. Germline lookup yields CDR1 SGHRS and CDR2 YFSETQ. Uncontrolled infection, other autoimmune disease, pregnancy or lactation excluded patients. With regard to this clonotype: Its target is not known.

RNA transcripts served as the template for amplifying TCR beta CDR3 regions. When the TCR CDR3 underwent first-round RT-PCR, the HTBI primer set was used. TCRdb redid the calling of the multiplex PCR reads with MiXCR, one entry per CDR3 protein. The table shows roughly 93,000 distinct CDR3 sequences, with under 65% occurring only once. The sample taken for sequencing was blood. This sequence was found in a woman aged 40 to 49 with Graves' hyperthyroidism. The V and J genes are TRBV5-1 and TRBJ2-5; TRBD1 matches at 11 bases. CDR3 sequence (DNA): TGCGCCAGCAGCCCCGGACAGGGGGCCGGAGAGACCCAGTACTTC. Its translation: CASSPGQGAGETQYF. Based on the CDR3 plus reference TRBV5-1 and TRBJ2-5, the full variable domain is KAGVTQTPRYLIKTRGQQVTLSCSPISGHRSVSWYQQTPGQGLQFLFEYFSETQRNKGNFPGRFSGRQFSNSRSEMNVSTLELGDSALYLCASSPGQGAGETQYFGPGTRLLVL.